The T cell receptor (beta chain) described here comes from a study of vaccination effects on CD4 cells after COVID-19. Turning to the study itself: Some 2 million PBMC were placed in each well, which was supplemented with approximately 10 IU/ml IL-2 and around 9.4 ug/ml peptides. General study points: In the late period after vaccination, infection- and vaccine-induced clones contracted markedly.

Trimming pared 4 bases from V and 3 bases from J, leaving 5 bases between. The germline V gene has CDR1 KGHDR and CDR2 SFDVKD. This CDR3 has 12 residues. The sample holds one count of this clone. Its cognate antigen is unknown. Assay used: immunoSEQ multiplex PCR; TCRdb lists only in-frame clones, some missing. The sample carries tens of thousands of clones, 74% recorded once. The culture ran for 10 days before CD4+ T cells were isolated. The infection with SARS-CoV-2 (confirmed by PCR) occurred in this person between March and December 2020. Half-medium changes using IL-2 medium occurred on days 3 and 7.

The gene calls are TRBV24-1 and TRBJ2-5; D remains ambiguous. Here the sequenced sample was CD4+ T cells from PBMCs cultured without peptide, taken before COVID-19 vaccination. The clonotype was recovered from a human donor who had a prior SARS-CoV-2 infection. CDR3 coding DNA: TGTGCCACCAGTGACGAAAAAGAGACCCAGTACTTC. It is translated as CATSDEKETQYF.